One and the same sample provided the 2 T cell receptor beta chains below, sequenced in a study of CD8+ T cells in alopecia areata. Extraction and reverse transcription of RNA yielded cDNA as the sequencing template. Sequencing used immunoSEQ multiplex PCR; TCRdb keeps in-frame clones, though not all of them. This sample has 190,000 or so clones, with 45% to 75% found just once. Treatment noted: oral pan-JAK inhibitor, 5-10 mg twice daily. Here the sequenced sample was CD4+ T cells sorted from blood, taken at week 4, from a patient treated with tofacitinib. The receptor set was obtained from a human donor with alopecia areata.

This chain joins TRBV7-9 and TRBJ2-3, with D possibly matching TRBD2 (5 bases). Trimming took 3 bases from V and 0 from J, leaving 7 bases between them. In germline, CDR1 is SEHNR, CDR2 FQNEAQ (reference sequence). The CDR3 is made up of 14 amino acids. The CDR3 DNA is TGTGCCAGCAGCTTTAGGACTAGCACAGATACGCAGTATTTT. Translating it yields CASSFRTSTDTQYF.

The V call is TRBV5-4, the J call TRBJ2-5; D might be TRBD2 (7 bases). V lost 4 bases and J 4 bases, leaving 20 bases between the germline ends. Germline CDR1 and CDR2: SGHNT and YYREEE (reference sequence). The CDR3 spans 16 residues. CDR3 DNA: TGTGCCAGCAGCCCCGTCCTAGGGGGGGGGTCAGAGACCCAGTACTTC. Translation: CASSPVLGGGSETQYF. The entire variable domain, with the rest obtained from reference TRBV5-4 and TRBJ2-5, is as follows: ETGVTQSPTHLIKTRGQQVTLRCSSQSGHNTVSWYQQALGQGPQFIFQYYREEENGRGNFPPRFSGLQFPNYSSELNVNALELDDSALYLCASSPVLGGGSETQYFGPGTRLLVL.